The 24 T cell receptor beta chains below were found in one sample sequenced in a study of shared T cell receptors in the human thymus. Only in-frame clones appear in the TCRdb table, and some are missing; sequencing was by immunoSEQ multiplex PCR. The sample includes more than 550,000 clones, approximately 87% of them seen just once. This sample was shared with a second study, whose subject was human thymus T cells.

The sequencing input was thymocytes. The origin of the receptors is a boy in the first two years of life with a congenital heart defect.

The chain combines TRBV7-9 with TRBJ1-2; D call uncertain. Germline CDR1 and CDR2: SEHNR and FQNEAQ (reference sequence). CDR3 length: 15 residues. Trimming removed 0 bases from V and 7 bases from J, with 15 bases in between. DNA of the CDR3: TGTGCCAGCAGCTTAGCTCGCAGGAACGTCGGTGGCTACACCTTC. Amino acid sequence: CASSLARRNVGGYTF.

The chain combines TRBV9 with TRBJ2-1; 9 nucleotides agree with TRBD1. V trimming: 3 bases; J trimming: 3 bases; junction bases outside the gene matches: 4. Germline loops: CDR1 SGDLS, CDR2 YYNGEE. The CDR3 covers 15 residues. The CDR3 DNA reads TGTGCCAGCAGCGGCGGACAGGGGTTCTACAATGAGCAGTTCTTC. It is translated as CASSGGQGFYNEQFF.

This clone came up once. The rearrangement uses TRBV28 and TRBJ2-1, with a weak D call TRBD2 (6 bases). The CDR3 is made up of 16 amino acids. Germline V gives CDR1 MDHEN, CDR2 SYDVKM. V dropped 7 bases and J dropped 8 bases, with 24 bases sitting between them. CDR3 amino acids: CASTEGRGYLMDEQFF. CDR3 nucleotides: TGTGCCAGCACCGAAGGGCGGGGCTATCTAATGGATGAGCAGTTCTTC.

V usage is TRBV28 and J usage is TRBJ1-3; D not certain. This CDR3 is built from 15 residues. V lost 5 bases and J 0 bases, leaving 11 bases between the germline ends. Germline CDR1 MDHEN, CDR2 SYDVKM. Written as DNA, the CDR3 is TGTGCCAGCAGTCATGTAGGAGACTCTGGAAACACCATATATTTT. Amino acid sequence: CASSHVGDSGNTIYF.

The chain is built from TRBV4-1 and TRBJ1-5; 9 bases agree with TRBD1. With 0 bases clipped from V and 4 bases from J, the junction kept 16 bases outside the gene matches. The CDR3 is 20 residues long. Germline V CDR1 and CDR2: MGHRA, YSYEKL. CDR3 bases: TGCGCCAGCAGCCAAGAATTTATGGGACAGGGATTTGTTGGAAATCAGCCCCAGCATTTT. It specifies CASSQEFMGQGFVGNQPQHF.

The rearrangement joins TRBV6-5 to TRBJ2-5, with a tentative D call TRBD2 (6 bases). V was cut by 3 bases and J by 5 bases, with 16 bases left in between. Germline V CDR1 and CDR2: MNHEY, SVGAGI. The CDR3 is made up of 15 amino acids. The CDR3 spells CASSYDVRSGETQYF. CDR3 DNA sequence: TGTGCCAGCAGTTATGATGTCCGGAGCGGGGAGACCCAGTACTTC.

The gene calls are TRBV7-3 and TRBJ2-1; TRBD2 is a possible D gene (5 bases). Germline CDR1 is SGHTA and CDR2 is FQGTGA. Trimming cost V 0 bases and J 4 bases, with 7 bases left between them. CDR3 size: 14 residues. The CDR3 DNA sequence: TGTGCCAGCAGCTTAACCGGGGAGTACAATGAGCAGTTCTTC. Its translation is CASSLTGEYNEQFF.

The chain joins TRBV6-4 to TRBJ1-6; no clear D. The CDR3 is 12 amino acids. The germline CDR1 and CDR2 sequences are MRHNA and SNTAGT. The V gene lost 8 bases and the J gene lost 9 bases, with 11 bases spanning the gap. CDR3: CASQMSGSPLHF. The CDR3 DNA reads as TGTGCCAGCCAAATGAGTGGTTCACCCCTCCACTTT.

This clone occurred once. The chain has TRBV28 and TRBJ2-1, with 9 bases identical to TRBD1. V was clipped by 8 bases and J by 7 bases; unmatched bases: 9. Germline lookup yields CDR1 MDHEN and CDR2 SYDVKM. This CDR3 contains 14 residues. CDR3 amino acids: CASCRDRDFNEQFF. The CDR3 DNA is TGTGCCAGCTGCCGGGACAGGGACTTTAATGAGCAGTTCTTC.

V usage is TRBV5-6 and J usage is TRBJ2-3, with 13 bases aligning to TRBD2. This CDR3 comprises 17 residues. The germline gives CDR1 SGHDT, CDR2 YYEEEE. After removal of 6 bases from V and 2 bases from J, the junction contained 9 bases not matched to a gene. CDR3 nucleotide sequence: TGTGCCAGCACCCTACGGACTAGCGGGAGACTCACAGATACGCAGTATTTT. Translating gives CASTLRTSGRLTDTQYF. The full variable domain, in which reference TRBV5-6 and TRBJ2-3 provide the parts outside the CDR3, is DAGVTQSPTHLIKTRGQQVTLRCSPKSGHDTVSWYQQALGQGPQFIFQYYEEEERQRGNFPDRFSGHQFPNYSSELNVNALLLGDSALYLCASTLRTSGRLTDTQYFGPGTRLTVL.

The V call is TRBV30, the J call TRBJ2-7, with TRBD2 matching over 10 bases. Germline assignment: CDR1 GTSNPN and CDR2 SVGIG (reference sequence). The CDR3 covers 14 residues. Trimming at V came to 3 bases and at J to 2 bases, leaving 4 bases not matched to a gene. CDR3 region: CAWRLAGKPYEQYF. In DNA form, the CDR3 reads TGTGCCTGGAGACTAGCGGGGAAGCCCTACGAGCAGTACTTC.

This clone was recorded once. V gene TRBV4-1 combines with J gene TRBJ1-1; D unresolved. Trimming cost V 0 bases and J 4 bases, with 6 bases left between them. This CDR3 has 13 amino acids. Per the germline V gene, CDR1 is MGHRA and CDR2 is YSYEKL. In DNA, the CDR3 is TGCGCCAGCAGCCAAGAGGCGGTCACTGAAGCTTTCTTT. It codes for CASSQEAVTEAFF.

This chain uses TRBV4-3 with TRBJ2-1; tentative D call: TRBD2 (6 bases). The CDR3 has 15 residues. Germline V gives CDR1 LGHNA, CDR2 YSLEER. Between the trimmed V and J ends, which lost 5 bases and 2 bases, there was a span of 13 bases. This chain's CDR3 is CASSREALTYNEQFF. For the CDR3, the DNA is TGCGCCAGCAGCAGGGAGGCCTTAACCTACAATGAGCAGTTCTTC.

This rearrangement joins TRBV13 to TRBJ2-7; 10 positions match TRBD2. V shed 4 bases and J 4 bases; nucleotides not matched to a gene: 4. This CDR3 is built from 14 residues. Germline CDR1 and CDR2: PRHDT and FYEKMQ (reference sequence). CDR3 sequence reads: CASSSSGSSYEQYF. CDR3 DNA sequence: TGTGCCAGCAGCTCTAGCGGGAGTAGTTACGAGCAGTACTTC.

V usage is TRBV27 and J usage is TRBJ2-7; perhaps TRBD1 as D (6 bases). This CDR3 has 16 amino acids. Germline CDR1 is MNHEY and CDR2 is SMNVEV (reference sequence). V was clipped by 2 bases and J by 3 bases, with 17 bases between them. The CDR3 DNA is TGTGCCAGCAGTTTACGGGCAGTGACAGGAATCTACGAGCAGTACTTC. Translating gives CASSLRAVTGIYEQYF.

The rearrangement joins TRBV7-2 to TRBJ2-1; 11 nucleotides match TRBD2. Germline lookup yields CDR1 SGHTA and CDR2 FQGNSA. Unmatched junction bases numbered 8, after V lost 5 bases and J lost 8 bases. This CDR3 has 15 amino acids. The CDR3 loop is CASSLGTSGGDEQFF. CDR3 coding DNA: TGTGCCAGCAGCCTCGGGACTAGCGGAGGGGATGAGCAGTTCTTC.

The V and J genes are TRBV6-6 and TRBJ2-3, with a weak D call TRBD1 (6 bases). Germline V gene sequence: CDR1 MNHNY, CDR2 SVGAGI (reference sequence). This CDR3 is built from 14 residues. Trimming removed 8 bases at V and 2 bases at J, with 14 bases between. The CDR3 reads CASGGQPNTDTQYF. The DNA for the CDR3 is TGTGCCAGCGGGGGACAACCCAACACAGATACGCAGTATTTT.

V and J are TRBV5-1 and TRBJ2-1; D gene ambiguous. Per germline, CDR1 SGHRS and CDR2 YFSETQ. Trimming left V 0 bases short and J 12 bases short, with 10 bases between. The CDR3 contains 12 residues. CDR3 bases: TGCGCCAGCAGCTTGGACAGTTCTTTGCAGTTCTTC. It translates to CASSLDSSLQFF.

This clone was seen a few times. The rearrangement uses TRBV4-1 and TRBJ1-1; TRBD1 aligns across 9 bases. Trimming cost V 1 base and J 0 bases; bases outside gene matches: 12. The length of the CDR3 is 19 residues. Germline V lookup: CDR1 MGHRA, CDR2 YSYEKL. Written as DNA, the CDR3 is TGCGCCAGCAGCCAAGTCGGTACAGGGGGCGATTTGGTGAACACTGAAGCTTTCTTT. Protein product: CASSQVGTGGDLVNTEAFF.

The chain carries TRBV28 and TRBJ1-6, with 9 bases aligning to TRBD1. There are 14 residues in the CDR3. Germline V gene sequence: CDR1 MDHEN, CDR2 SYDVKM. The V segment lost 6 bases and the J segment 9 bases; nucleotides outside the gene matches: 6. The CDR3 nucleotides read TGTGCCAGCAGGTCAACAGGGGGCTTTTCACCCCTCCACTTT. Its protein product is CASRSTGGFSPLHF.

CDR3 in DNA: TGTGCCAGCAGTTTAACAGGGGCCATGAATACGCAGTATTTT. Translating gives CASSLTGAMNTQYF. V gene TRBV27 combines with J gene TRBJ2-3, with TRBD1 matching 7 bases. Germline CDR1 is MNHEY and CDR2 is SMNVEV (reference sequence). The CDR3 has 14 amino acids. After removal of 2 bases from V and 7 bases from J, the junction contained 6 bases not matched to a gene.

The V gene is TRBV5-5, the J gene TRBJ1-5; D may be TRBD1 (5 bases). This CDR3 comprises 15 residues. Between the trimmed V and J ends, which lost 0 bases and 2 bases, there was a span of 9 bases. Per the germline V gene, CDR1 is SGHKS and CDR2 is YYEKEE (reference sequence). CDR3 protein: CASSLAGEGNQPQHF. The CDR3 DNA reads as TGTGCCAGCAGCTTGGCGGGGGAAGGCAATCAGCCCCAGCATTTT. Full variable domain (remainder filled in from reference TRBV5-5 and TRBJ1-5): DAGVTQSPTHLIKTRGQQVTLRCSPISGHKSVSWYQQVLGQGPQFIFQYYEKEERGRGNFPDRFSARQFPNYSSELNVNALLLGDSALYLCASSLAGEGNQPQHFGDGTRLSIL.

The chain employs TRBV11-2 and TRBJ2-3, with D tentatively TRBD1 (6 bases). Germline V gene data show CDR1 as SGHAT and CDR2 as FQNNGV. The CDR3 loop spans 15 amino acids. The V and J ends lost 5 bases and 2 bases respectively, with 14 bases between them. The CDR3 sequence: CASSKYRETTDTQYF. The CDR3 coding sequence is TGTGCCAGCAGCAAATACAGGGAAACCACAGATACGCAGTATTTT.

The chain combines TRBV29-1 with TRBJ2-7, with D maybe TRBD1 (5 bases). The germline CDR1 and CDR2 sequences are SQVTM and ANQGSEA. This CDR3 comprises 14 residues. V lost 2 bases and J 1 base, leaving 12 bases between the germline ends. CDR3 bases: TGCAGCGTTGAAATTAGGCAGGGTTCCTACGAGCAGTACTTC. Translation gives CSVEIRQGSYEQYF.